These 12 T cell receptor beta chains were sequenced from one sample in a study of shared T cell receptors in the human thymus. Sequenced by immunoSEQ multiplex PCR; TCRdb stores in-frame clones only, minus some. In the table there are hundreds of thousands of clones, around nine tenths of which are singletons. The data were also submitted as part of a second study, on human thymus T cells.

The sample was thymocytes. The receptors derive from a boy under two years old with a congenital heart defect.

The genes are TRBV28 and TRBJ1-4; the D is unclear. The CDR3 has 15 amino acids. Between the trimmed V and J ends, which lost 7 bases and 4 bases, there was a span of 16 bases. The germline V gene encodes CDR1 MDHEN and CDR2 SYDVKM. CDR3 amino acids: CASIPSPLYNEKLFF. The CDR3 DNA follows: TGTGCCAGCATCCCTAGTCCCCTCTATAATGAAAAACTGTTTTTT.

The J gene is TRBJ1-4, the V gene TRBV5-6, with TRBD1 identical over 7 bases. The CDR3 is made up of 14 amino acids. The J segment lost 8 bases and the V segment lost 1 base, leaving 5 bases of the junction unmatched. Germline CDR1 is SGHDT and CDR2 is YYEEEE. This CDR3 is CASSLPRDREKLFF. Written as DNA, the CDR3 is TGTGCCAGCAGCTTGCCGCGGGACAGAGAAAAACTGTTTTTT.

This clone was counted once. In DNA form, the CDR3 reads TGTGCCTGGAGTGTCGGAGGGAGGGCCCTCGGGGAGACCCAGTACTTC. Its translation: CAWSVGGRALGETQYF. This chain joins TRBV30 and TRBJ2-5; 7 nucleotides agree with TRBD2. Trimming removed 0 bases from V and 5 bases from J; junction bases left unmatched: 12. The V gene's germline CDR1 is GTSNPN and CDR2 SVGIG (reference sequence). The CDR3 covers 16 residues.

Only one count was recorded for this clone. This chain joins TRBV5-1 and TRBJ2-5; TRBD2 matches at 14 bases. Germline trimming cut 4 bases from V and 4 bases from J; bases unmatched to any gene: 9. CDR1 and CDR2 from the germline V gene are SGHRS and YFSETQ. The CDR3 spans 17 residues. CDR3 protein: CASSPGLAGDGGETQYF. The CDR3 DNA sequence: TGCGCCAGCAGCCCGGGACTAGCGGGAGACGGGGGAGAGACCCAGTACTTC. The complete variable domain, with remaining parts taken from reference TRBV5-1 and TRBJ2-5, reads KAGVTQTPRYLIKTRGQQVTLSCSPISGHRSVSWYQQTPGQGLQFLFEYFSETQRNKGNFPGRFSGRQFSNSRSEMNVSTLELGDSALYLCASSPGLAGDGGETQYFGPGTRLLVL.

The V and J genes are TRBV7-9 and TRBJ2-7, with 9 bases lining up with TRBD1. CDR3 size: 14 residues. The V segment lost 5 bases and the J segment 6 bases; nucleotides outside the gene matches: 8. Germline lookup yields CDR1 SEHNR and CDR2 FQNEAQ (reference sequence). CDR3 protein: CASSQYRDRAEQYF. For the CDR3, the DNA is TGTGCCAGCAGCCAATACCGGGACAGGGCCGAGCAGTACTTC.

This clone has only one observation. The rearrangement links TRBV7-2 to TRBJ1-1, with a weak D call TRBD1 (5 bases). CDR1 and CDR2 (germline): SGHTA, FQGNSA. The V end lost 5 bases, the J end lost 11 bases, and 21 bases lay between the germline ends. The length of the CDR3 is 14 residues. The CDR3: CASSVGTTWGSAFF. CDR3 sequence (DNA): TGTGCCAGCAGCGTCGGGACTACCTGGGGGTCGGCTTTCTTT.

The chain links TRBV27 to TRBJ1-1; TRBD1 might be the D (6 bases). CDR1 and CDR2 from the germline V gene are MNHEY and SMNVEV (reference sequence). The CDR3 is 15 residues long. V lost 6 bases, J lost 3 bases, and 17 bases lay in between. CDR3: CASRRATGRDTEAFF. CDR3 DNA: TGTGCCAGCAGACGCGCTACAGGGAGGGACACTGAAGCTTTCTTT.

The chain joins TRBV11-2 to TRBJ2-5, with 13 bases fitting TRBD2. Germline CDR1 is SGHAT and CDR2 is FQNNGV. The CDR3 length is 17 residues. V shed 7 bases, J shed 5 bases, and the junction held 13 bases outside the gene matches. The CDR3 spells CASNEGTSGTEGETQYF. CDR3 coding DNA: TGTGCCAGCAACGAAGGGACTAGCGGGACCGAGGGGGAGACCCAGTACTTC.

The chain joins TRBV7-2 to TRBJ2-3; D uncertain. CDR1 SGHTA and CDR2 FQGNSA come from the germline V gene. The V and J ends lost 5 bases and 1 base respectively, with 19 bases between them. The CDR3 totals 17 residues. CDR3 amino acids: CASSPLVWRNGTDTQYF. DNA of the CDR3: TGTGCCAGCAGCCCTCTAGTGTGGCGGAACGGCACAGATACGCAGTATTTT.

This chain links TRBV9 with TRBJ2-2; 11 bases map to TRBD2. V lost 0 bases to trimming and J lost 0 bases; unmatched junction nucleotides: 7. The CDR3 has 19 amino acids. Germline CDR1 is SGDLS and CDR2 is YYNGEE. CDR3 in amino acids: CASSVVPGTSGANTGELFF. The CDR3 DNA is TGTGCCAGCAGCGTAGTACCCGGGACTAGCGGTGCGAACACCGGGGAGCTGTTTTTT.

Only one count was recorded for this clone. The rearrangement uses TRBV2 and TRBJ2-7, with 9 bases that match TRBD1. Losses at the gene ends were 6 bases for V and 11 bases for J; bases not matched to a gene: 8. Germline V gives CDR1 SNHLY, CDR2 FYNNEI. The CDR3 has 12 residues. CDR3: CASRGTGGAKYF. The CDR3 DNA sequence: TGTGCCAGCAGGGGAACAGGGGGCGCAAAGTACTTC.

V usage is TRBV4-1 and J usage is TRBJ2-1; 7 bases map to TRBD1. The V gene's germline CDR1 is MGHRA and CDR2 YSYEKL. V lost 0 bases and J lost 7; bases outside the gene matches: 6. The CDR3 spans 15 residues. CDR3 in DNA: TGCGCCAGCAGCCAAGAACGACAGGGTTGGAATGAGCAGTTCTTC. This sequence encodes CASSQERQGWNEQFF.